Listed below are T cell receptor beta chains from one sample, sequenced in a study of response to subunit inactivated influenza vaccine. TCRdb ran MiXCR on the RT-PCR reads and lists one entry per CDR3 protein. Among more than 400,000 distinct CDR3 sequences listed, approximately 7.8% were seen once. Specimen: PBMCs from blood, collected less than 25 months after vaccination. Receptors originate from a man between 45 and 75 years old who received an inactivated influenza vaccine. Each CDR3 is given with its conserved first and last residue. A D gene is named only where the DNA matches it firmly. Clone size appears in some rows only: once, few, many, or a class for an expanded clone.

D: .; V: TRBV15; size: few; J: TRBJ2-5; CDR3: CATSRAGQKQETQYF; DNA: TGTGCCACCAGCAGAGCCGGACAGAAACAAGAGACCCAGTACTTC
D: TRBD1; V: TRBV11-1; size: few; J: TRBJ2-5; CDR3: CASSLPMIGTDFSQETQYF; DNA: TGTGCCAGCAGCTTACCTATGATCGGGACAGACTTTTCGCAAGAGACCCAGTACTTC
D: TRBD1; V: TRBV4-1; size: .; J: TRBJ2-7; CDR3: CASSQGLNRGDEQYF; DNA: TGCGCCAGCAGCCAGGGTTTAAACAGGGGTGATGAGCAGTACTTC
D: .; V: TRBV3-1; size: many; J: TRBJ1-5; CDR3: CASSQDGAVKQPQHF; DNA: TGTGCCAGCAGCCAAGATGGGGCAGTAAAGCAGCCCCAGCATTTT
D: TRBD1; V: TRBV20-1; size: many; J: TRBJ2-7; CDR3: CSAREGWLTLGQADEQYF; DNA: TGCAGTGCTAGAGAGGGTTGGTTAACTTTGGGACAGGCGGACGAGCAGTACTTC
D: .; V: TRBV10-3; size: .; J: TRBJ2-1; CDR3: CAISSRLGSSYNEQFF; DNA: TGTGCCATCAGCTCCAGACTGGGCAGCTCCTACAATGAGCAGTTCTTC
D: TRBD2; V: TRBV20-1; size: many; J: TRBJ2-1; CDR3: CSAKKAGGLGEQFF; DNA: TGCAGTGCTAAGAAAGCGGGGGGGCTTGGTGAGCAGTTCTTC
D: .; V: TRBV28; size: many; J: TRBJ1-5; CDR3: CAAELLTGGNQPQHF; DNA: TGTGCCGCCGAGCTGTTGACAGGAGGCAATCAGCCCCAGCATTTT
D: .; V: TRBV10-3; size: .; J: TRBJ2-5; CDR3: CAIRKGTQDTQYF; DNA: TGTGCCATTCGGAAGGGCACCCAAGATACCCAGTACTTC
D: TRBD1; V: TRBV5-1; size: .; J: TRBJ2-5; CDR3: CASSPTGREETQYF; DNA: TGCGCCAGCAGCCCGACAGGGAGAGAAGAGACCCAGTACTTC
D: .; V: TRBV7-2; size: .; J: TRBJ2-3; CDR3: CASVRGGPSDTQYF; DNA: TGTGCCAGCGTGCGAGGGGGGCCGTCAGATACGCAGTATTTT
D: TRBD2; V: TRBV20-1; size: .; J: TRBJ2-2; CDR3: CSAAAALAENTGELFF; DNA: TGCAGTGCAGCGGCCGCGCTAGCGGAGAACACCGGGGAGCTGTTTTTT
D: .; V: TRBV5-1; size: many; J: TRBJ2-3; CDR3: CASSFGVADTQYF; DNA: TGCGCCAGCAGCTTTGGGGTAGCGGATACGCAGTATTTT
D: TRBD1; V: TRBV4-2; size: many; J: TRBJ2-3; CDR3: CASSLPGQGSADTQYF; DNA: TGTGCCAGCAGCCTCCCGGGACAGGGGTCCGCAGATACGCAGTATTTT
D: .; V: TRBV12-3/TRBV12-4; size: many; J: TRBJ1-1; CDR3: CASSLERALNTEAFF; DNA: TGTGCCAGCAGTTTAGAGAGGGCTTTGAACACTGAAGCTTTCTTT
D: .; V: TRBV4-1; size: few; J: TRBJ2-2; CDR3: CASSQDGHSNTGELFF; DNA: TGCGCCAGCAGCCAAGATGGCCATTCGAACACCGGGGAGCTGTTTTTT
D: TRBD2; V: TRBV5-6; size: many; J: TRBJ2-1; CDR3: CASSNKRGGYNEQFF; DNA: TGTGCCAGCAGTAACAAGCGGGGGGGGTACAATGAGCAGTTCTTC
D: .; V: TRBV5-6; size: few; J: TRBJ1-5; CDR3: CASSRSDTNSNQPQHF; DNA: TGTGCCAGCAGCAGATCAGACACAAATAGCAATCAGCCCCAGCATTTT